The 30 T cell receptor beta chains presented below share a single source sample, sequenced in a study of CD8 T cells in ankylosing spondylitis. TCRdb processed the 5' RACE reads anew with MiXCR; each CDR3 protein has one entry. This sample yields around 450,000 distinct CDR3 sequences, of which 20% to 30% are seen a single time; roughly 1% belongs to the top ten. Regarding the study as a whole: A motif of 7 to 9 highly homologous TCR beta variants was seen as apparently characteristic of ankylosing spondylitis blood.

These TCRs' antigens remain unknown. Sequencing was done on a sample of blood, either unsorted or a sorted T cell fraction (not recorded which). The receptors stem from a male donor with ankylosing spondylitis.

The DNA of the CDR3 is TGTGCCAGCAGCAGTGGACTAGCGGGAATTCAGAGCTCCTACAATGAGCAGTTCTTC. Translation gives CASSSGLAGIQSSYNEQFF. This chain uses TRBV11-2 with TRBJ2-1, with TRBD2 matching over 12 bases. The CDR3 is 19 residues long. The J segment lost 0 bases and the V segment lost 5 bases, leaving 11 bases of the junction unmatched. The germline V gene has CDR1 SGHAT and CDR2 FQNNGV. Supplemented by reference TRBV11-2 and TRBJ2-1, the full variable domain reads EAGVAQSPRYKIIEKRQSVAFWCNPISGHATLYWYQQILGQGPKLLIQFQNNGVVDDSQLPKDRFSAERLKGVDSTLKIQPAKLEDSAVYLCASSSGLAGIQSSYNEQFFGPGTRLTVL.

This clonotype occurred a few times. The V gene is TRBV12-3 or TRBV12-4, the J gene TRBJ1-3; the match to TRBD1 covers 10 bases. J lost 4 bases, V lost 3 bases, and 3 bases had no gene match. CDR3 length: 15 amino acids. The CDR3 sequence: CASSLDRGDGNTIYF. As DNA, the CDR3 is TGTGCCAGCAGTTTGGACAGGGGGGACGGAAACACCATATATTTT.

This clonotype has a count of ten or more. The J gene is TRBJ2-1, the V gene TRBV7-2; the match to TRBD1 covers 7 bases. J lost 6 bases, V lost 5 bases, and 7 bases had no gene match. This CDR3 contains 14 residues. Looked up from germline, CDR1 is SGHTA and CDR2 is FQGNSA. In DNA form, the CDR3 reads TGTGCCAGCAGCACCCGGGACAGCGCCAATGAGCAGTTCTTC. Translated, it gives CASSTRDSANEQFF.

The rearrangement joins TRBV12-3 or TRBV12-4 to TRBJ1-4; D gene ambiguous. Trimming left V 6 bases short and J 4 bases short, with 12 bases between. The CDR3 runs 14 residues. The CDR3 region has the DNA TGTGCCAGCAGCCTCAGACGGATTAATGAAAAACTGTTTTTT. Translation gives CASSLRRINEKLFF.

This clonotype was recorded a few times. This chain uses TRBV20-1 with TRBJ2-7; 9 bases are shared with TRBD2. V lost 7 bases and J lost 0; bases outside the gene matches: 7. The length of the CDR3 is 14 residues. CDR1 and CDR2 (germline): DFQATT, SNEGSKA (reference sequence). The CDR3 DNA sequence: TGCAGTGTTAACCTAGCGGGGTTCTCCTACGAGCAGTACTTC. Encoded protein: CSVNLAGFSYEQYF.

Only a few counts were recorded for this clonotype. Without the conserved terminal phenylalanine or tryptophan, this CDR3 likely stems from a read error. No DNA is shown, since the ends of the CDR3 on it are uncertain; the CDR3 is the one TCRdb lists. The J gene is TRBJ2-7, the V gene TRBV25-1; no check of the table's D call, TRBD2, against the DNA was made. CDR1 and CDR2 (germline): MGHDK, SYGVNS. The length of the CDR3 is 15 amino acids, counting both ends. The CDR3 region is CANREVAGLAAKDPR.

In its sample, this clonotype was seen a few times. The genes are TRBV20-1 and TRBJ2-7, with D hard to call. Germline V gene data show CDR1 as DFQATT and CDR2 as SNEGSKA (reference sequence). Trimming removed 1 base from V and 2 bases from J, with 3 bases in between. This CDR3 contains 11 residues. CDR3 sequence reads: CSARGAYEQYV. CDR3 nucleotide sequence: TGCAGTGCTAGAGGGGCCTACGAGCAGTACGTC.

The gene calls are TRBV4-2 and TRBJ1-5; D gene uncertain. Trimming removed 1 base from V and 0 bases from J, with 10 bases in between. Germline V lookup: CDR1 LGHNA, CDR2 YNFKEQ. The CDR3 has 16 residues. The CDR3 region is CASSQAVSYSNQPQHF. The CDR3, as DNA: TGTGCCAGCAGCCAAGCGGTCAGTTATAGCAATCAGCCCCAGCATTTT.

V gene TRBV6-6 combines with J gene TRBJ1-2; weak D call: TRBD1 (6 bases). The germline gives CDR1 MNHNY, CDR2 SVGAGI (reference sequence). CDR3 length: 13 amino acids. The germline V and J ends were trimmed by 7 bases and 4 bases, with 13 bases remaining between them. As DNA, the CDR3 is TGTGCCAGCATCAGACAGGTTGGCTATGGCTACACCTTC. As protein: CASIRQVGYGYTF.

This clonotype has only one observation. The gene calls are TRBV11-3 and TRBJ2-1; TRBD2 matches at 13 bases. Germline CDR1 is SGHNT and CDR2 is YENEEA. This CDR3 is built from 17 residues. J was trimmed by 8 bases and V by 2 bases; bases with no gene match: 9. CDR3 bases: TGTGCCAGCAGCTTAACCGGACTAGCGGGAGTGGTGGATGAGCAGTTCTTC. It codes for CASSLTGLAGVVDEQFF.

The chain recombines TRBV20-1 with TRBJ1-1; 11 bases match TRBD1. The length of the CDR3 is 13 residues. The ends lost 6 bases at V and 4 bases at J; junction bases unmatched: 4. Germline values: CDR1 DFQATT, CDR2 SNEGSKA (reference sequence). For the CDR3, the DNA is TGCAGTGCCGGACAGGGGGCGCGCACTGAAGCTTTCTTT. Its protein product is CSAGQGARTEAFF.

V usage is TRBV10-3 and J usage is TRBJ2-1; D is perhaps TRBD2 (6 bases). The CDR3 covers 13 residues. From germline, CDR1 is ENHRY and CDR2 SYGVKD. V was pared by 6 bases and J by 5 bases, with 11 bases between. The CDR3 coding sequence is TGTGCCATCAGCTCGGGACTTAACAATGAGCAGTTCTTC. This sequence encodes CAISSGLNNEQFF.

The V gene is TRBV5-5, the J gene TRBJ2-7; perhaps TRBD1 as D (8 bases). The CDR3 consists of 15 residues. V dropped 5 bases and J dropped 5 bases, with 20 bases sitting between them. From germline, CDR1 is SGHKS and CDR2 YYEKEE (reference sequence). The CDR3 sequence is CASSPGYRGGDEQYF. In DNA, the CDR3 is TGTGCCAGCAGTCCTGGTTACAGGGGGGGCGACGAGCAGTACTTC.

This clonotype was picked up a small number of times. The chain links TRBV5-1 to TRBJ2-1, with D tentatively TRBD2 (6 bases). Germline V gene data show CDR1 as SGHRS and CDR2 as YFSETQ. This CDR3 has 14 residues. V was clipped by 4 bases and J by 10 bases, with 18 bases between them. CDR3 protein: CASSASGLGNEQFF. In nucleotides, the CDR3 is TGCGCCAGCAGCGCTTCGGGACTGGGGAACGAGCAGTTCTTC. Together with reference TRBV5-1 and TRBJ2-1, the CDR3 gives the full variable domain: KAGVTQTPRYLIKTRGQQVTLSCSPISGHRSVSWYQQTPGQGLQFLFEYFSETQRNKGNFPGRFSGRQFSNSRSEMNVSTLELGDSALYLCASSASGLGNEQFFGPGTRLTVL.

The chain is built from TRBV10-3 and TRBJ2-4; a possible D gene is TRBD1 (6 bases). The CDR3 sequence is 18 residues long. Germline V lookup: CDR1 ENHRY, CDR2 SYGVKD. The ends were cut back, 10 bases at V and 0 bases at J, with 25 bases in the middle. The CDR3 DNA reads TGTGCCAGTCATACAGGGTTACATTCGCGGATAGCCAAAAACATTCAGTACTTC. Translated: CASHTGLHSRIAKNIQYF.

This clonotype was seen a few times. The chain couples TRBV29-1 to TRBJ1-2; TRBD1 matches at 10 bases. Germline V gives CDR1 SQVTM, CDR2 ANQGSEA. After removal of 1 base from V and 0 bases from J, the junction contained 5 bases not matched to a gene. The CDR3 is 16 residues long. CDR3 loop: CSVEGGQGFSNYGYTF. CDR3 DNA sequence: TGCAGCGTTGAAGGGGGACAGGGGTTTTCTAACTATGGCTACACCTTC.

This clonotype has ten or more counts. The chain has TRBV18 and TRBJ2-7; D is possibly TRBD2 (5 bases). Looked up from germline, CDR1 is KGHSH and CDR2 is LQKENI. This CDR3 spans 13 amino acids. The V end lost 3 bases, the J end lost 4 bases, and 10 bases lay between the germline ends. The CDR3 DNA follows: TGTGCCAGCTCACCCAGTGGGAGTTACGAGCAGTACGTC. Amino acids: CASSPSGSYEQYV.

In the case of this clonotype: A read error may explain this, as a much larger clone is one base away. The gene calls are TRBV7-9 and TRBJ1-1; 9 positions agree with TRBD1. Trimming removed 5 bases from V and 3 bases from J; junction bases left unmatched: 4. The CDR3 is made up of 14 amino acids. In germline, CDR1 is SEHNR, CDR2 FQNEAQ (reference sequence). CDR3 in DNA: TGTGCCAGCAGCCCGACAGGGGGGTACACTGAAGCTTTCTTT. It specifies CASSPTGGYTEAFF.

V and J are TRBV6-1 and TRBJ1-2; D uncertain. V lost 6 bases and J 3 bases, leaving 17 bases between the germline ends. Germline CDR1 is MNHNS and CDR2 is SASEGT. The CDR3 totals 15 residues. The CDR3 nucleotides read TGTGCCAGCAGCCTACCAAGGGTCGGGGACTATGGCTACACCTTC. This codes for CASSLPRVGDYGYTF.

The CDR3 loop reads CASSLVSYGEQFF. CDR3 DNA sequence: TGCGCCAGCAGCTTGGTGTCATACGGTGAGCAGTTCTTC. The V and J genes are TRBV5-1 and TRBJ2-1; D call uncertain. Trimming shortened V by 0 bases and J by 9 bases, and 10 bases separated the two germline ends. Germline V gives CDR1 SGHRS, CDR2 YFSETQ. CDR3 size: 13 residues.

J is TRBJ2-1 and V is TRBV6-2 or TRBV6-3; D possibly uses TRBD1 or TRBD2 (5 bases each). V gave up 2 bases and J gave up 8 bases, with 16 bases separating them. Germline-derived CDR1 and CDR2 are MNHEY and SVGEGT. This CDR3 region has 15 residues. DNA for the CDR3: TGTGCCAGCAGTTACGCCGGGACCGCAATGGATGAGCAGTTCTTC. Translating it yields CASSYAGTAMDEQFF.

The V and J genes are TRBV20-1 and TRBJ2-3, with TRBD2 matching over 8 bases. J gave up 0 bases and V 0 bases, and 14 bases lay outside the gene matches. The CDR3 contains 19 residues. The germline V gene encodes CDR1 DFQATT and CDR2 SNEGSKA (reference sequence). CDR3 bases: TGCAGTGCTAGAGATCCTGGGCTAGCGGGCAGAACGAGCACAGATACGCAGTATTTT. Translating gives CSARDPGLAGRTSTDTQYF.

This sequence joins TRBV5-1 and TRBJ2-5, with TRBD1 as a possible D gene (8 bases). The CDR3 is 17 residues long. V shed 0 bases and J shed 4 bases, with 19 bases lying between them. Germline loops: CDR1 SGHRS, CDR2 YFSETQ. This CDR3 is CASSLDAVQGGRETQYF. CDR3 bases: TGCGCCAGCAGCTTGGACGCCGTACAGGGGGGGAGAGAGACCCAGTACTTC.

CDR3 loop: CSGYGQGGEQYF. The CDR3 DNA reads TGCAGTGGTTATGGACAGGGAGGCGAGCAGTACTTC. V gene TRBV20-1 combines with J gene TRBJ2-7, with 8 bases that match TRBD1. Germline CDR1 reads DFQATT; CDR2 reads SNEGSKA (reference sequence). The CDR3 has 12 amino acids. The junction had 8 bases not matched to a gene; V was cut back by 7 bases and J by 6 bases.

The chain links TRBV7-8 to TRBJ2-7; 8 bases fit TRBD2. The J segment lost 6 bases and the V segment lost 2 bases, leaving 3 bases of the junction unmatched. The CDR3 sequence is 13 residues long. Germline V gene sequence: CDR1 SGHVS, CDR2 FQNEAQ. The CDR3: CASSLRAGGEQYV. DNA of the CDR3: TGTGCCAGCAGCTTAAGGGCGGGGGGCGAGCAGTACGTC.

This clonotype was counted only a few times. This rearrangement joins TRBV10-3 to TRBJ1-3; possibly TRBD1 for D (6 bases). This CDR3 is built from 15 residues. Trimming left V 3 bases short and J 1 base short, with 10 bases between. Germline lookup yields CDR1 ENHRY and CDR2 SYGVKD. CDR3 residues: CAISDPQGSGNTIYF. The CDR3 DNA is TGTGCCATCAGTGATCCACAGGGATCTGGAAACACCATATATTTT.

The rearrangement links TRBV6-5 to TRBJ2-2; D uncertain. This CDR3 comprises 17 residues. Germline-derived CDR1 and CDR2 are MNHEY and SVGAGI. Trimming removed 0 bases at V and 0 bases at J, with 11 bases between. Written as DNA, the CDR3 is TGTGCCAGCAGTTACTCGAAGGGCGGATCGAACACCGGGGAGCTGTTTTTT. Translated: CASSYSKGGSNTGELFF.

This chain links TRBV14 with TRBJ2-1; a possible D gene is TRBD2 (6 bases). V lost 1 base and J 6 bases, leaving 10 bases between the germline ends. This CDR3 has 14 residues. In germline, CDR1 is SGHDN, CDR2 FVKESK. The CDR3 here is CASSQGLASNEQFF. CDR3 coding DNA: TGTGCCAGCAGCCAAGGCCTAGCGAGCAATGAGCAGTTCTTC.

The V call is TRBV11-2, the J call TRBJ2-1; 8 nucleotides agree with TRBD2. Trimming cost V 6 bases and J 5 bases; bases outside gene matches: 6. This CDR3 is built from 14 residues. Per germline, CDR1 SGHAT and CDR2 FQNNGV. The CDR3 DNA reads as TGTGCCAGCAGAAAAGCGGGGGAAAACAATGAGCAGTTCTTC. Its translation is CASRKAGENNEQFF. The full variable domain, completed using reference TRBV11-2 and TRBJ2-1, is EAGVAQSPRYKIIEKRQSVAFWCNPISGHATLYWYQQILGQGPKLLIQFQNNGVVDDSQLPKDRFSAERLKGVDSTLKIQPAKLEDSAVYLCASRKAGENNEQFFGPGTRLTVL.

The chain couples TRBV4-1 to TRBJ2-3; TRBD2 matches at 9 bases. The CDR3 consists of 17 residues. Losses at the gene ends were 0 bases for V and 5 bases for J; bases not matched to a gene: 9. Looked up from germline, CDR1 is MGHRA and CDR2 is YSYEKL. The CDR3 region has the DNA TGCGCCAGCAGCCAAGAAATGGGCGGGAGGGCCGAAGATACGCAGTATTTT. It yields the protein CASSQEMGGRAEDTQYF.